This T cell receptor (beta chain) was captured in a study of early T cells in non-severe SARS-CoV-2 infection. The overall study: Whole-blood bulk RNA, unsorted, was sequenced, and chains were unpaired. Study-wide points: Private and CD4 specificities were missed by VDJdb matching, which favored anti-spike CD8 responses.

In regard to this clonotype: Its antigen is unknown.

Researchers attached unique molecular identifiers to individual cDNA molecules. From the 5' RACE reads, TCRdb called clonotypes with MiXCR, one entry per CDR3 protein. The sample records approximately 98,000 distinct CDR3 sequences, about an eighth being singletons. V shed 6 bases and J shed 4 bases, with 13 bases lying between them. Germline V CDR1 and CDR2: MNHEY, SMNVEV (reference sequence). The CDR3 is 14 residues long. Input material: whole blood. The clonotype originates from an adult who was a healthcare worker with PCR-confirmed SARS-CoV-2 infection or an uninfected control (not recorded which). The chain joins TRBV27 to TRBJ1-5, with D possibly matching TRBD1 (5 bases). CDR3 nucleotide sequence: TGTGCCAGCAGAACAGGACCTGGGAATCAGCCCCAGCATTTT. Translated: CASRTGPGNQPQHF.